Reported below is one T cell receptor (beta chain). Its antigen is unidentified. The data belong to a study of cytomegalovirus exposure and HLA in healthy donors. Study conclusions and caveats: A later analysis associated under 20,000 TCR beta sequences with HLA alleles at a 0.05 false discovery rate. It was reported that the classifier diagnosed cytomegalovirus status with high specificity and sensitivity in both the original and validation cohorts. Altogether, more than 150 TCR beta chains were recorded as cytomegalovirus-associated.

Primers included in the PCR were 60 Vbeta and 13 Jbeta primers. Assay: immunoSEQ multiplex PCR; the TCRdb copy retains only in-frame clones and omits some. The table includes approximately 170,000 clones, over 80% detected once. CDR1 and CDR2 from the germline V gene are PRHDT and FYEKMQ (reference sequence). The V gene lost 3 bases and the J gene lost 7 bases, with 17 bases spanning the gap. The CDR3 is 15 amino acids. The chain employs TRBV13 and TRBJ2-3, with D perhaps matching TRBD2 (6 bases). The clonotype comes from a woman aged 45-65 years in good health and CMV-seropositive. The sample consisted of PBMCs. Written as DNA, the CDR3 is TGTGCCAGCAGCTTCGGAGGGTGGCGCGGGTATACGCAGTATTTT. It is translated as CASSFGGWRGYTQYF.